This T cell receptor beta chain was sequenced for a study of blood T cell repertoires in COVID-19. Study in general: Material from acute and convalescent COVID-19 was sourced from the United States, Italy and Spain. T cells, B-cell-depleted T cells, or PBMCs provided the cDNA or gDNA that served as material.

Germline values: CDR1 ENHRY, CDR2 SYGVKD. Trimming cost V 5 bases and J 3 bases, with 20 bases left between them. The CDR3 sequence is 17 residues long. Libraries were prepared by immunoSEQ multiplex PCR; TCRdb keeps only in-frame clonotypes and omits some of them. The sample lists some 400,000 clones; 87% were seen once. Sequences were obtained from peripheral blood. This clonotype was sampled from a woman between 25 and 40 years old with COVID-19, enrolled during active disease. The V call is TRBV10-3, the J call TRBJ1-3; the D is unclear. CDR3 nucleotides: TGTGCCATCAGTCGTACATCGGGTGGCAGACTTGGAAACACCATATATTTT. Protein product: CAISRTSGGRLGNTIYF.